This T cell receptor beta chain was captured in a study of cytomegalovirus exposure and HLA in healthy donors. Whole-study context: Tens of millions of unique TCRs from HLA-typed donors made up an early data release.

Both 60 Vbeta primers and 13 Jbeta primers went into the PCR. The method was immunoSEQ multiplex PCR; TCRdb's version includes in-frame clones alone and lacks a portion of them. The sample carries about 180,000 clones, around three quarters recorded once. The sequencing sample was made of PBMCs. This receptor was obtained from a woman younger than 45 in good health and CMV-seropositive.

The CDR3 sequence is CASRPYRTVNTGELFF. The CDR3, as DNA: TGTGCCAGTAGACCTTATAGAACAGTGAACACCGGGGAGCTGTTTTTT. The gene calls are TRBV19 and TRBJ2-2, with D unresolved. Germline CDR1 and CDR2: LNHDA and SQIVND (reference sequence). V was shortened by 6 bases and J by 1 base, with 15 bases between the two germline ends. This CDR3 has 16 residues.